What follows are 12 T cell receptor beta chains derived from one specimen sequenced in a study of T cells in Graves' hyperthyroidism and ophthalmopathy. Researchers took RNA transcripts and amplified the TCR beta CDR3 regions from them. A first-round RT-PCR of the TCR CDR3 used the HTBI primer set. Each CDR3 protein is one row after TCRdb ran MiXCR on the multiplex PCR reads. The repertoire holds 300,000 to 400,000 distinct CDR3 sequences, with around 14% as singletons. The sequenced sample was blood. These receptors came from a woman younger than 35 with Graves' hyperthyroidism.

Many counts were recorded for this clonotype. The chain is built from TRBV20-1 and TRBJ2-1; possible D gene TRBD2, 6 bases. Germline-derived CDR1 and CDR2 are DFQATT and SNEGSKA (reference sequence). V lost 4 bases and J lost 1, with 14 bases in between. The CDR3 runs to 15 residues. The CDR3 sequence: CSATDAGTSYNEQFF. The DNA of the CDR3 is TGCAGTGCTACGGATGCGGGGACTTCCTACAATGAGCAGTTCTTC.

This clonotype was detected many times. CDR3 amino acids: CSAGSHPGYGYTF. In DNA, the CDR3 is TGCAGTGCTGGGTCCCACCCGGGGTATGGCTACACCTTC. This sequence joins TRBV20-1 and TRBJ1-2; D uncertain. CDR1 and CDR2 (germline): DFQATT, SNEGSKA (reference sequence). The V end lost 5 bases, the J end lost 5 bases, and 15 bases lay between the germline ends. There are 13 residues in the CDR3.

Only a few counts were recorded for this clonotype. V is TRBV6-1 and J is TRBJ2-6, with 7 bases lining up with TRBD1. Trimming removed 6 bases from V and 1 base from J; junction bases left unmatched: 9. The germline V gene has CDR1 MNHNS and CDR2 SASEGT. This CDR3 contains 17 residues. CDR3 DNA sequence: TGTGCCAGCAGCGGGATAGGGGGCTTTTCTGGGGCCAACGTCCTGACTTTC. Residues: CASSGIGGFSGANVLTF.

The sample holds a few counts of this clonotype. This chain's CDR3 is CASSLVFPGQTYEQYF. DNA of the CDR3: TGTGCCAGCAGCTTAGTATTCCCTGGACAGACCTACGAGCAGTACTTC. The chain links TRBV13 to TRBJ2-7, with D possibly matching TRBD1 (6 bases). Trimming removed 1 base from V and 2 bases from J, with 15 bases in between. The CDR3 runs 16 residues. Germline assignment: CDR1 PRHDT and CDR2 FYEKMQ (reference sequence).

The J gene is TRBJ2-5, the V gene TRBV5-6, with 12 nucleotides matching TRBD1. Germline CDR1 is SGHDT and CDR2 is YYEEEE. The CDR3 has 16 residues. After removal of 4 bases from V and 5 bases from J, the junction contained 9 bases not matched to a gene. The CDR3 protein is CASSARDRGHGETQYF. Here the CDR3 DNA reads TGTGCCAGCAGCGCCCGGGACAGGGGGCATGGTGAGACCCAGTACTTC.

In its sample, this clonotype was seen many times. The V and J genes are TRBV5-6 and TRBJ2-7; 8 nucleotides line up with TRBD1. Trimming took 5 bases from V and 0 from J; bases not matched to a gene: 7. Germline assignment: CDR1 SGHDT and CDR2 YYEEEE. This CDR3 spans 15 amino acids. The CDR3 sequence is CASSLGTGLSYEQYF. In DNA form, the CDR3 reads TGTGCCAGCAGTCTGGGGACAGGCCTCTCCTACGAGCAGTACTTC.

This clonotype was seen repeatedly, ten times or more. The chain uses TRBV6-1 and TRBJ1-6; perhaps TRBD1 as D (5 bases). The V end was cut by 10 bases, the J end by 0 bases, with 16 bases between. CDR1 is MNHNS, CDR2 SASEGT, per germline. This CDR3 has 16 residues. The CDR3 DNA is TGTGCCACTCTTCCGGGGCGGCTCTCCTATAATTCACCCCTCCACTTT. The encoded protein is CATLPGRLSYNSPLHF.

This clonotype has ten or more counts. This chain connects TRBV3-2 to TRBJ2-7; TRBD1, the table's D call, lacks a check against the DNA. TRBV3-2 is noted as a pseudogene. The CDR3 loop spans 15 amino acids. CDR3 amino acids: CASSQPLEVGYEQYF. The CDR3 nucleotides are TGTGCCAGCAGCCAACCCCTAGAAGTTGGGTACGAGCAGTACTTC.

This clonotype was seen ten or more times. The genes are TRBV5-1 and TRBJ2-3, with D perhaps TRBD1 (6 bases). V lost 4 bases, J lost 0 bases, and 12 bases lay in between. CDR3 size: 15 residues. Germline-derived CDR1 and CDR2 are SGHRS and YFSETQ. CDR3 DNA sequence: TGCGCCAGCAGCCAGAACGACAGGAGCACAGATACGCAGTATTTT. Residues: CASSQNDRSTDTQYF.

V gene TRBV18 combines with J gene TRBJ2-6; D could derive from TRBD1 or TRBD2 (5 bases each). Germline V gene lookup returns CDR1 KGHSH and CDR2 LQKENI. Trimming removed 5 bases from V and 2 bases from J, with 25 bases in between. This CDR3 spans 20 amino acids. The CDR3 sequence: CASSAAYEKKGTAGANVLTF. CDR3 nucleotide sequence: TGTGCCAGCTCAGCAGCTTACGAAAAAAAGGGGACGGCTGGGGCCAACGTCCTGACTTTC.

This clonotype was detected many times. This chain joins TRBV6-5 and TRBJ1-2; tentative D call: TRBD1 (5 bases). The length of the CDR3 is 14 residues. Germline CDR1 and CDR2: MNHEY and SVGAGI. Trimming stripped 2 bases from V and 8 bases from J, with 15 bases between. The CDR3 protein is CASSYVQGSGGYTF. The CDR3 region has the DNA TGTGCCAGCAGTTACGTCCAGGGATCGGGCGGCTACACCTTC.

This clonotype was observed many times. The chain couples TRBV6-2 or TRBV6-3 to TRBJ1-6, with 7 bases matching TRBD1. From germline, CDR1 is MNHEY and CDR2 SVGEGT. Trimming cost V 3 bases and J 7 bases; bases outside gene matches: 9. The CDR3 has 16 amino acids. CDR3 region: CASSYPRGSGNSPLHF. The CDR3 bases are TGTGCCAGCAGTTATCCCAGGGGGTCAGGGAATTCACCCCTCCACTTT.